These 22 T cell receptor beta chains were all obtained from the same sample, sequenced in a study of CD8 T cells in Susac syndrome. Random hexamers primed reverse transcription of about 0.45 to 1 ug RNA. Each CDR3 protein is one row after TCRdb ran MiXCR on the immunoSEQ multiplex PCR reads. In the table there are 110,000 or so distinct CDR3 sequences, about nine tenths of which are singletons. Sequencing was carried out using CD4+ T cells from PBMCs. All receptors derive from a human donor in good health.

This chain connects TRBV30 to TRBJ1-2; D is unclear. The CDR3 covers 13 residues. Germline V gene data show CDR1 as GTSNPN and CDR2 as SVGIG (reference sequence). V gave up 1 base and J gave up 0 bases, with 6 bases separating them. The CDR3 DNA is TGTGCCTGGAGTGGGGGAACTAACTATGGCTACACCTTC. The encoded protein is CAWSGGTNYGYTF. Full variable domain (missing parts from reference TRBV30 and TRBJ1-2): SQTIHQWPATLVQPVGSPLSLECTVEGTSNPNLYWYRQAAGRGLQLLFYSVGIGQISSEVPQNLSASRPQDRQFILSSKKLLLSDSGFYLCAWSGGTNYGYTFGSGTRLTVV.

This chain connects TRBV19 to TRBJ2-1; D is ambiguous. This CDR3 has 11 residues. The germline gives CDR1 LNHDA, CDR2 SQIVND (reference sequence). V was clipped by 2 bases and J by 8 bases, with 4 bases between them. CDR3 residues: CASSIWDEQFF. The CDR3 nucleotides are TGTGCCAGTAGTATATGGGATGAGCAGTTCTTC.

This chain uses TRBV12-5 with TRBJ2-3; TRBD1 might be the D (5 bases). The CDR3 runs to 13 residues. Germline V gene lookup returns CDR1 LGHNT and CDR2 FRNRAP. Trimming shortened V by 1 base and J by 6 bases, and 8 bases separated the two germline ends. The CDR3 DNA is TGTGCTAGTGGTTTGGGCCGACAGGATACGCAGTATTTT. Translated: CASGLGRQDTQYF.

The chain uses TRBV5-4 and TRBJ2-5; D is ambiguous. Trimming cost V 4 bases and J 5 bases, with 12 bases left between them. Germline values: CDR1 SGHNT, CDR2 YYREEE (reference sequence). The CDR3 is 13 amino acids. The CDR3 sequence: CASSLPGRETQYF. The CDR3 bases are TGTGCCAGCAGCCTACCCGGCCGCGAGACCCAGTACTTC.

This chain links TRBV12-3 or TRBV12-4 with TRBJ2-3; 10 nucleotides align to TRBD1. With 6 bases clipped from V and 4 bases from J, the junction kept 7 bases outside the gene matches. There are 15 residues in the CDR3. The CDR3, as DNA: TGTGCCAGCAGCGGGGACAGGGGAGGGCCAGATACGCAGTATTTT. This codes for CASSGDRGGPDTQYF.

The chain employs TRBV9 and TRBJ2-7; D gene uncertain. CDR1 is SGDLS, CDR2 YYNGEE, per germline. The V end was cut by 0 bases, the J end by 6 bases, with 13 bases between. The CDR3 loop spans 14 amino acids. The CDR3 sequence is CASSVVPGWGEQYF. CDR3 coding DNA: TGTGCCAGCAGCGTAGTTCCCGGGTGGGGCGAGCAGTACTTC. Drawing the rest from reference TRBV9 and TRBJ2-7, the complete variable domain is DSGVTQTPKHLITATGQRVTLRCSPRSGDLSVYWYQQSLDQGLQFLIQYYNGEERAKGNILERFSAQQFPDLHSELNLSSLELGDSALYFCASSVVPGWGEQYFGPGTRLTVT.

This chain connects TRBV11-3 to TRBJ2-2, with TRBD2 matching 10 bases. The trim removed 5 bases at V and 0 bases at J, leaving 9 bases unmatched. CDR1 SGHNT and CDR2 YENEEA come from the germline V gene. The CDR3 loop spans 18 amino acids. The CDR3 sequence: CASSPRETSGANTGELFF. CDR3 DNA sequence: TGTGCCAGCAGCCCGCGAGAAACTAGCGGGGCGAACACCGGGGAGCTGTTTTTT.

The chain carries TRBV7-8 and TRBJ2-4; TRBD2 matches 8 bases. The CDR3 sequence is 16 residues long. From germline, CDR1 is SGHVS and CDR2 FQNEAQ. The V segment lost 1 base and the J segment 6 bases; nucleotides outside the gene matches: 8. As DNA, the CDR3 is TGTGCCAGCAGCTTAGGAGGTCGGGGGGGGGTAAACATTCAGTACTTC. Translating gives CASSLGGRGGVNIQYF.

The V and J genes are TRBV4-2 and TRBJ2-1; 13 bases agree with TRBD2. Germline V gene sequence: CDR1 LGHNA, CDR2 YNFKEQ. The V gene end was trimmed by 1 base and the J gene end by 3 bases; junction bases not matched to a gene: 3. This CDR3 region has 17 residues. CDR3 amino acids: CASSQGGLAGSYNEQFF. CDR3 nucleotides: TGTGCCAGCAGCCAAGGGGGACTAGCGGGAAGCTACAATGAGCAGTTCTTC.

V usage is TRBV29-1 and J usage is TRBJ2-5; D remains ambiguous. The V end lost 5 bases, the J end lost 1 base, and 11 bases lay between the germline ends. Germline CDR1 SQVTM, CDR2 ANQGSEA. The length of the CDR3 is 13 residues. CDR3 bases: TGCAGCGTTCCGGCAGGCCTCCAAGAGACCCAGTACTTC. This sequence encodes CSVPAGLQETQYF.

V usage is TRBV27 and J usage is TRBJ1-5; a possible D gene is TRBD1 (5 bases). The CDR3 has 15 amino acids. V was cut by 1 base and J by 4 bases, with 11 bases left in between. CDR1 MNHEY and CDR2 SMNVEV come from the germline V gene (reference sequence). Here the CDR3 DNA reads TGTGCCAGCAGTTTATTAGCGACAGCAAATCAGCCCCAGCATTTT. It specifies CASSLLATANQPQHF.

V and J are TRBV5-1 and TRBJ2-7; tentatively, D is TRBD1 (5 bases). From germline, CDR1 is SGHRS and CDR2 YFSETQ. This CDR3 region has 16 residues. V lost 0 bases to trimming and J lost 4 bases, with 17 bases between them. The CDR3 here is CASSLAGDRGLYEQYF. For the CDR3, the DNA is TGCGCCAGCAGCTTGGCCGGTGACAGAGGATTATACGAGCAGTACTTC.

The genes are TRBV6-5 and TRBJ1-2, with 7 bases matching TRBD1. V was clipped by 7 bases and J by 0 bases; unmatched bases: 8. The CDR3 runs 15 residues. Germline-derived CDR1 and CDR2 are MNHEY and SVGAGI. CDR3 bases: TGTGCCAGCAAGTCAGGACAGGCCGCTAACTATGGCTACACCTTC. Protein: CASKSGQAANYGYTF.

The chain combines TRBV20-1 with TRBJ2-7; possibly TRBD1 or TRBD2 for D (5 bases each). CDR1 DFQATT and CDR2 SNEGSKA come from the germline V gene (reference sequence). The ends were cut back, 5 bases at V and 3 bases at J, with 8 bases in the middle. The CDR3 has 11 residues. CDR3 loop: CSAGTGYEQYF. In nucleotides, the CDR3 is TGCAGTGCTGGGACGGGCTACGAGCAGTACTTC.

The chain is built from TRBV12-3 or TRBV12-4 and TRBJ1-2; no clear D. V gave up 3 bases and J gave up 4 bases, with 9 bases separating them. The CDR3 contains 13 residues. CDR3 region: CASSLRRTYGYTF. CDR3 coding DNA: TGTGCCAGCAGTTTGAGACGTACCTATGGCTACACCTTC.

The genes are TRBV20-1 and TRBJ1-4, with 8 bases aligning to TRBD1. V shed 0 bases and J 6 bases; nucleotides not matched to a gene: 6. This CDR3 has 15 amino acids. Germline CDR1 and CDR2: DFQATT and SNEGSKA (reference sequence). CDR3 region: CSARDPTGEDEKLFF. The CDR3 DNA follows: TGCAGTGCTAGAGATCCGACAGGGGAGGATGAAAAACTGTTTTTT.

The chain's CDR3 is CASSPLGAGGQTQYF. In DNA form, the CDR3 reads TGTGCCAGCAGCCCCTTAGGGGCGGGAGGACAGACCCAGTACTTC. The chain combines TRBV3-1 with TRBJ2-5; 8 bases agree with TRBD2. The CDR3 contains 15 residues. The V and J ends lost 4 bases and 6 bases, in that order; junction bases with no gene match: 10. The V gene's germline CDR1 is LGHDT and CDR2 YNNKEL (reference sequence).

The chain combines TRBV14 with TRBJ1-2; no firm D call. The CDR3 length is 12 residues. Germline CDR1 SGHDN, CDR2 FVKESK. The V gene lost 1 base and the J gene lost 8 bases, with 8 bases spanning the gap. In nucleotides, the CDR3 is TGTGCCAGCAGCCAAGTCGGGTTGGGCTACACCTTC. Its translation is CASSQVGLGYTF. Using reference TRBV14 and TRBJ1-2 for the parts outside the CDR3, the full variable domain is EAGVTQFPSHSVIEKGQTVTLRCDPISGHDNLYWYRRVMGKEIKFLLHFVKESKQDESGMPNNRFLAERTGGTYSTLKVQPAELEDSGVYFCASSQVGLGYTFGSGTRLTVV.

The chain uses TRBV7-3 and TRBJ2-7, with a weak D call TRBD2 (5 bases). The CDR3 totals 14 residues. Germline CDR1 and CDR2: SGHTA and FQGTGA. The germline V and J ends were trimmed by 2 bases and 1 base, with 9 bases remaining between them. CDR3 sequence reads: CASSLERQSYEQYF. CDR3 bases: TGTGCCAGCAGCTTAGAGCGGCAGTCCTACGAGCAGTACTTC.

The V gene is TRBV12-3 or TRBV12-4, the J gene TRBJ1-2, with a possible D match to TRBD1 (6 bases). The CDR3 spans 13 residues. The V and J ends lost 5 bases and 5 bases respectively, with 12 bases between them. The CDR3 is CASSQQGRYGYTF. CDR3 coding DNA: TGTGCCAGCAGTCAACAGGGTCGGTATGGCTACACCTTC.

This chain uses TRBV18 with TRBJ1-1; TRBD1 might be the D (5 bases). Deletions cut 6 bases from V and 0 bases from J, with 11 bases between. There are 14 residues in the CDR3. In germline, CDR1 is KGHSH, CDR2 LQKENI. CDR3 sequence (DNA): TGTGCCAGCTCGACCATGGGGGTGAACACTGAAGCTTTCTTT. It specifies CASSTMGVNTEAFF.

This sequence joins TRBV6-2 or TRBV6-3 and TRBJ1-3; D gene ambiguous. This CDR3 has 16 amino acids. The germline CDR1 and CDR2 sequences are MNHEY and SVGEGT. Trimming took 0 bases from V and 0 from J, leaving 9 bases between them. The CDR3 protein is CASSYSMPASGNTIYF. The CDR3 nucleotides are TGTGCCAGCAGTTACTCGATGCCAGCCTCTGGAAACACCATATATTTT.